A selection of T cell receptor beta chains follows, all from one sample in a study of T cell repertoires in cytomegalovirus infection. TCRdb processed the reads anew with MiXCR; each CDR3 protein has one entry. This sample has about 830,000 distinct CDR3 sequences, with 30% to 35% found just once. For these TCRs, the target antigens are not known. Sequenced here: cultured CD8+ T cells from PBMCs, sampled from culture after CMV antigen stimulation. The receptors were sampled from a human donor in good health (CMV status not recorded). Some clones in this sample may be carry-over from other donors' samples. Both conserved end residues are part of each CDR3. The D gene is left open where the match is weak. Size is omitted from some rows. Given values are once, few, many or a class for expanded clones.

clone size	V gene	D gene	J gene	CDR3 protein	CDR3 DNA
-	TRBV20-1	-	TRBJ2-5	CSAVGGGGAETQYF	TGCAGTGCGGTTGGGGGAGGGGGCGCGGAGACCCAGTACTTC
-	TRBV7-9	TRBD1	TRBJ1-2	CASSPSASGQGKGYTF	TGTGCCAGCAGCCCTAGCGCCTCGGGACAGGGTAAAGGCTACACCTTC
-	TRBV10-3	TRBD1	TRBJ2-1	CAIRAQGSSYNEQFF	TGTGCCATCAGGGCACAGGGGAGCTCCTACAATGAGCAGTTCTTC
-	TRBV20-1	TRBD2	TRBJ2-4	CSARDVRRGLTKNIQYF	TGCAGTGCTAGAGATGTAAGAAGGGGACTAACCAAAAACATTCAGTACTTC
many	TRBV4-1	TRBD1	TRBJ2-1	CASSQKAPTGGSYNEQFF	TGCGCCAGCAGCCAAAAAGCGCCGACAGGGGGCTCCTACAATGAGCAGTTCTTC
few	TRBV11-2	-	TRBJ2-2	CASSPGPKMGGELFF	TGTGCCAGCAGCCCCGGCCCCAAAATGGGCGGGGAGCTGTTTTTT
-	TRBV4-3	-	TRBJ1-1	CASSQDRTGNTEAFF	TGCGCCAGCAGCCAAGACCGAACAGGGAACACTGAAGCTTTCTTT
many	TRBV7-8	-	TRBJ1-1	CASSLVGVPYTEAFF	TGTGCCAGCAGCTTAGTTGGAGTCCCCTACACTGAAGCTTTCTTT
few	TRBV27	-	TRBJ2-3	CASRWDTDTQYF	TGTGCCAGCCGATGGGACACAGATACGCAGTATTTT
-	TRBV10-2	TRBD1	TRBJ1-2	CASSGGTDYYGYTF	TGCGCCAGCAGTGGGGGGACAGATTACTATGGCTACACCTTC
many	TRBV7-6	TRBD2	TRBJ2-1	CASSFSGGDSYNEQFF	TGTGCCAGCAGCTTCAGCGGGGGGGACTCCTACAATGAGCAGTTCTTC
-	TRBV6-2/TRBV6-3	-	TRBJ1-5	CASSYRGTSNQPQHF	TGTGCCAGCAGTTACCGGGGGACTAGCAATCAGCCCCAGCATTTT
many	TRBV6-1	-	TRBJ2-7	CATLRGGSYEQYF	TGTGCCACCCTTAGGGGGGGATCCTACGAGCAGTACTTC
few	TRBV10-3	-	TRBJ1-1	CAISESRQLNTEAFF	TGTGCCATCAGTGAGTCGAGGCAACTGAACACTGAAGCTTTCTTT
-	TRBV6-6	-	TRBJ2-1	CASSYVSSGQFF	TGTGCCAGCAGTTACGTGAGCTCGGGGCAGTTCTTC
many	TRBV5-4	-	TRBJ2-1	CASSLASGNEQFF	TGTGCCAGCAGCTTAGCCAGCGGCAATGAGCAGTTCTTC
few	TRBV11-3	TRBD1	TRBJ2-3	CASSSGTGRDTQYF	TGTGCCAGCAGCTCTGGGACAGGCAGAGATACGCAGTATTTT
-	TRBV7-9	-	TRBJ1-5	CASSRSGTLGNQPQHF	TGTGCCAGCAGCCGCTCCGGGACCTTGGGCAATCAGCCCCAGCATTTT
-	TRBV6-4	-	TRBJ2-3	CASSVEVRADTQYF	TGTGCCAGCAGTGTTGAGGTCCGAGCAGATACGCAGTATTTT
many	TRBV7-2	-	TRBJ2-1	CASSLGTNTLPSYNEQFF	TGTGCCAGCAGCTTAGGGACTAACACCTTGCCCTCCTACAATGAGCAGTTCTTC